One and the same sample provided the 27 T cell receptor beta chains below, sequenced in a study of blood T cell repertoires in COVID-19. Only in-frame clones appear in the TCRdb table, and some are missing; sequencing was by immunoSEQ multiplex PCR. Here the sample spans about 53,000 clones, around nine tenths being singletons. The sequenced material came from peripheral blood. The receptor source for this set is a middle-aged man with acute or convalescent COVID-19.

The V call is TRBV5-4, the J call TRBJ2-3; TRBD2 matches 13 bases. CDR3 length: 16 residues. V shed 4 bases and J 2 bases; nucleotides not matched to a gene: 4. Germline lookup yields CDR1 SGHNT and CDR2 YYREEE (reference sequence). CDR3 sequence reads: CASSSGTSGATDTQYF. The CDR3 coding sequence is TGTGCCAGCAGCAGCGGGACTAGCGGGGCCACAGATACGCAGTATTTT.

The genes are TRBV5-1 and TRBJ2-5; TRBD1 agrees at 7 bases. CDR1 is SGHRS, CDR2 YFSETQ, per germline. The CDR3 extends over 15 amino acids. The J segment lost 2 bases and the V segment lost 1 base, leaving 5 bases of the junction unmatched. The CDR3 sequence is CASSLRQGRQETQYF. CDR3 bases: TGCGCCAGCAGCTTGAGACAGGGACGACAAGAGACCCAGTACTTC.

V gene TRBV4-1 combines with J gene TRBJ2-2, with TRBD2 as a possible D gene (5 bases). The CDR3 runs to 15 residues. V lost 0 bases and J lost 8, with 13 bases in between. Germline assignment: CDR1 MGHRA and CDR2 YSYEKL. In DNA form, the CDR3 reads TGCGCCAGCAGCCAAGACTCCGTGGGCGGGGGGGAGCTGTTTTTT. Translating it yields CASSQDSVGGGELFF.

J is TRBJ2-1 and V is TRBV19; TRBD2 aligns across 7 bases. V lost 9 bases to trimming and J lost 1 base; unmatched junction nucleotides: 6. This CDR3 region has 14 residues. CDR1 and CDR2 (germline): LNHDA, SQIVND (reference sequence). CDR3 DNA sequence: TGTGCCAGCCATAGCGGGCTGTCCTACAATGAGCAGTTCTTC. It encodes CASHSGLSYNEQFF.

The chain has TRBV7-8 and TRBJ2-7; TRBD1 matches at 7 bases. This CDR3 has 13 amino acids. The V gene's germline CDR1 is SGHVS and CDR2 FQNEAQ. V dropped 4 bases and J dropped 11; count of bases not matched to a gene: 11. This CDR3 reads CASSYDREMKEYF. The CDR3 bases are TGTGCCAGCAGCTACGACAGGGAGATGAAGGAGTACTTC.

The chain carries TRBV5-1 and TRBJ2-7; no reliable D call. The V end lost 0 bases, the J end lost 7 bases, and 8 bases lay between the germline ends. The germline gives CDR1 SGHRS, CDR2 YFSETQ. This CDR3 has 12 residues. The CDR3 DNA reads as TGCGCCAGCAGCTTGGGCGAGGAGGAGCAGTACTTC. The encoded protein is CASSLGEEEQYF.

V usage is TRBV6-1 and J usage is TRBJ2-1; D perhaps matches TRBD1 (6 bases). The V gene lost 0 bases and the J gene lost 7 bases, with 19 bases spanning the gap. From germline, CDR1 is MNHNS and CDR2 SASEGT. The CDR3 is made up of 17 amino acids. As DNA, the CDR3 is TGTGCCAGCAGTGAAGCGGGACACGGGTTTGGTACTAATGAGCAGTTCTTC. Encoded protein: CASSEAGHGFGTNEQFF.

The CDR3 coding sequence is TGTGCCAGCAGCAGGGGGGGGCGCATAAGGTTAGCCTACGAGCAGTACTTC. Its protein product is CASSRGGRIRLAYEQYF. The chain employs TRBV3-1 (or the pseudogene TRBV3-2) and TRBJ2-7, with TRBD2 as a possible D gene (7 bases). Germline CDR1 reads LGHDT; CDR2 reads YNNKEL (reference sequence). CDR3 length: 17 residues. Deletions cut 5 bases from V and 2 bases from J, with 22 bases between.

J is TRBJ2-5 and V is TRBV19; 8 bases are a match to TRBD2. CDR1 is LNHDA, CDR2 SQIVND, per germline (reference sequence). The CDR3 is 15 residues long. V dropped 4 bases and J dropped 4; count of bases not matched to a gene: 8. CDR3 loop: CASSTPGLVAETQYF. The DNA for the CDR3 is TGTGCCAGTAGTACCCCGGGACTAGTTGCAGAGACCCAGTACTTC.

This sequence joins TRBV19 and TRBJ1-6; TRBD1 matches 9 bases. Unmatched junction bases numbered 4, after V lost 5 bases and J lost 2 bases. This CDR3 has 16 residues. Germline V gene sequence: CDR1 LNHDA, CDR2 SQIVND (reference sequence). CDR3 DNA: TGTGCCAGTAGTCCCGGGACAGGGACCTATAATTCACCCCTCCACTTT. This sequence encodes CASSPGTGTYNSPLHF.

This sequence joins TRBV27 and TRBJ2-7; D is ambiguous. CDR1 and CDR2 from the germline V gene are MNHEY and SMNVEV (reference sequence). CDR3 length equals 14 residues. The germline V and J ends were trimmed by 2 bases and 5 bases, with 13 bases remaining between them. DNA of the CDR3: TGTGCCAGCAGTTTAGCTTTCCTGAGCCACGAGCAGTACTTC. It is translated as CASSLAFLSHEQYF.

There are a few counts of this clone. The chain combines TRBV5-8 with TRBJ2-5; a possible D gene is TRBD2 (6 bases). The germline CDR1 and CDR2 sequences are SGHTS and YDEGEE. The CDR3 has 15 amino acids. The V and J ends lost 0 bases and 2 bases respectively, with 11 bases between them. CDR3 nucleotides: TGTGCCAGCAGCTTGGCTCTCGGGGGTCAAGAGACCCAGTACTTC. Protein product: CASSLALGGQETQYF.

This clone has just one count. The CDR3 nucleotides are TGTGCCTGGAGGGCGGGAGGGCGGAACACCGGGGAGCTGTTTTTT. This gives the protein CAWRAGGRNTGELFF. This chain connects TRBV30 to TRBJ2-2; the match to TRBD2 covers 9 bases. The CDR3 totals 15 residues. The germline V gene has CDR1 GTSNPN and CDR2 SVGIG (reference sequence). Trimming removed 3 bases from V and 1 base from J; junction bases left unmatched: 3.

The genes are TRBV6-5 and TRBJ1-2; TRBD1 agrees at 9 bases. V lost 1 base to trimming and J lost 8 bases; unmatched junction nucleotides: 5. Germline lookup yields CDR1 MNHEY and CDR2 SVGAGI. The CDR3 is 14 amino acids. This CDR3 reads CASSYWTGEGGYTF. The CDR3, as DNA: TGTGCCAGCAGTTACTGGACAGGGGAGGGCGGCTACACCTTC.

This chain uses TRBV9 with TRBJ2-3; unclear D gene. The germline gives CDR1 SGDLS, CDR2 YYNGEE. The CDR3 has 15 amino acids. V lost 0 bases to trimming and J lost 1 base, with 9 bases between them. CDR3 sequence reads: CASSVGNSGTDTQYF. The CDR3 DNA follows: TGTGCCAGCAGCGTAGGAAACTCTGGCACAGATACGCAGTATTTT.

V is TRBV10-3 and J is TRBJ2-3; 8 bases are shared with TRBD1. CDR3 length: 14 residues. V shed 4 bases and J 0 bases; nucleotides not matched to a gene: 0. Germline CDR1 and CDR2: ENHRY and SYGVKD. This CDR3 reads CAISGQGSTDTQYF. The DNA for the CDR3 is TGTGCCATCAGTGGACAGGGGAGCACAGATACGCAGTATTTT.

The rearrangement links TRBV27 to TRBJ2-1, with 11 bases that match TRBD2. The CDR3 runs to 15 residues. Germline CDR1 reads MNHEY; CDR2 reads SMNVEV (reference sequence). With V trimmed by 4 bases and J by 5 bases, 4 bases remained unmatched. The CDR3 loop reads CASSSGLAVDNEQFF. The CDR3 DNA reads as TGTGCCAGCAGTTCGGGACTAGCGGTAGACAATGAGCAGTTCTTC.

This CDR3 is CASSVDWDRGNNGYTF. In DNA form, the CDR3 reads TGTGCCAGCAGCGTAGACTGGGACAGGGGTAATAATGGCTACACCTTC. The genes are TRBV9 and TRBJ1-2, with 10 bases fitting TRBD1. V shed 0 bases, J shed 6 bases, and the junction held 8 bases outside the gene matches. This CDR3 region has 16 residues. From germline, CDR1 is SGDLS and CDR2 YYNGEE.

The chain combines TRBV6-5 with TRBJ2-1; tentatively, D is TRBD2 (6 bases). Germline V lookup: CDR1 MNHEY, CDR2 SVGAGI. The CDR3 covers 15 residues. V dropped 2 bases and J dropped 2 bases, with 10 bases sitting between them. In DNA form, the CDR3 reads TGTGCCAGCAGTTACGTGGGACTGACCTACAATGAGCAGTTCTTC. Translating it yields CASSYVGLTYNEQFF.

This sequence joins TRBV27 and TRBJ1-2; 7 positions match TRBD1. Trimming removed 3 bases from V and 2 bases from J; junction bases left unmatched: 6. Germline CDR1 is MNHEY and CDR2 is SMNVEV (reference sequence). The CDR3 contains 15 residues. In DNA form, the CDR3 reads TGTGCCAGCAGTTTTTCCATGGACAGGAACTATGGCTACACCTTC. Translation: CASSFSMDRNYGYTF.

The chain has TRBV12-3 or TRBV12-4 and TRBJ1-2; 8 bases are a match to TRBD1. There are 12 residues in the CDR3. The junction had 3 bases not matched to a gene; V was cut back by 6 bases and J by 6 bases. CDR3 sequence reads: CASRDRGDGYTF. The CDR3 DNA follows: TGTGCCAGCAGAGACAGGGGAGATGGCTACACCTTC.

The rearrangement joins TRBV3-1 (or the pseudogene TRBV3-2) to TRBJ2-5; 10 positions agree with TRBD2. The junction had 4 bases not matched to a gene; V was cut back by 1 base and J by 2 bases. Germline CDR1 LGHDT, CDR2 YNNKEL (reference sequence). The length of the CDR3 is 16 residues. As DNA, the CDR3 is TGTGCCAGCAGCCAAGGTCCAGCGGGGGGGCAAGAGACCCAGTACTTC. Encoded protein: CASSQGPAGGQETQYF.

This clone was seen just once. This chain links TRBV9 with TRBJ2-7; possible D gene TRBD2, 5 bases. Deletions cut 0 bases from V and 4 bases from J, with 14 bases between. There are 15 residues in the CDR3. Germline CDR1 and CDR2: SGDLS and YYNGEE. This CDR3 is CASSVGAGVGYEQYF. CDR3 coding DNA: TGTGCCAGCAGCGTAGGTGCGGGCGTAGGGTACGAGCAGTACTTC.

This sequence joins TRBV3-1 (or the pseudogene TRBV3-2) and TRBJ1-1; unclear D gene. Germline CDR1 is LGHDT and CDR2 is YNNKEL (reference sequence). The CDR3 length is 14 residues. V was trimmed by 0 bases and J by 2 bases, leaving 7 bases between them. CDR3 sequence (DNA): TGTGCCAGCAGCCAAGATCTCAGTAACACTGAAGCTTTCTTT. Residues: CASSQDLSNTEAFF.

This sequence joins TRBV4-1 and TRBJ2-5; TRBD2 matches at 8 bases. Germline values: CDR1 MGHRA, CDR2 YSYEKL. CDR3 size: 17 residues. Unmatched junction bases numbered 8, after V lost 1 base and J lost 1 base. CDR3 residues: CASSQVRAGVSQETQYF. DNA for the CDR3: TGCGCCAGCAGCCAAGTTCGAGCGGGAGTATCCCAAGAGACCCAGTACTTC.

The rearrangement joins TRBV5-1 to TRBJ1-1; 7 bases line up with TRBD1. Germline V gives CDR1 SGHRS, CDR2 YFSETQ. V lost 2 bases, J lost 0 bases, and 10 bases stayed unmatched. The CDR3 runs to 17 residues. CDR3 sequence (DNA): TGCGCCAGCAGCTTTCACAACAGGACAGGCCTGAACACTGAAGCTTTCTTT. Translating it yields CASSFHNRTGLNTEAFF.

This clone was seen only once. V gene TRBV4-2 combines with J gene TRBJ2-1; D uncertain. Germline lookup yields CDR1 LGHNA and CDR2 YNFKEQ. CDR3 size: 12 residues. With 3 bases removed from V and 5 bases from J, the gap between germline ends came to 5 bases. The CDR3 nucleotides are TGTGCCAGCAGCCAGGGCCACAATGAGCAGTTCTTC. It yields the protein CASSQGHNEQFF.